The 17 T cell receptor beta chains below were found in one sample sequenced in a study of tumor and adjacent non-tumor tissue in lung cancer (dated by TCRdb to between 2018 and 2020). RNA was isolated from bulk, unsorted tissue, and RNA quality was assessed with a NanoDrop ND-1000 and an Agilent 2100. The normal lung samples consisted of distant non-tumor tissue collected more than 3 cm from the tumor edge. The library was obtained by multiplex PCR. TCRdb records Illumina HiSeq 2500 as the sequencer. TCRbeta libraries were constructed through three rounds of nested PCR with primers (Table S4) according to protocols modified from ARM-PCR. TCRdb reanalyzed the raw reads on its own, using fastp at Q25 for trimming and MiXCR for clone calling, and kept in-frame beta chains. Rows are combined by CDR3 protein, so each entry shows the most common genes and DNA. This sample comprises tens of thousands of distinct CDR3 sequences, roughly 70% of them detected only once. Of the sample, about a quarter is held by the ten largest clones.

Sequencing used distant non-tumor lung tissue. All receptors derive from a woman between 50 and 59 years old with non-small cell lung cancer.

This chain joins TRBV6-2 or TRBV6-3 and TRBJ2-3, with TRBD2 identical over 9 bases. V shed 10 bases and J 5 bases; nucleotides not matched to a gene: 7. This CDR3 region has 13 residues. Germline CDR1 reads MNHEY; CDR2 reads SVGEGT. The CDR3 region is CAIGQLAGDTQYF. For the CDR3, the DNA is TGTGCCATCGGTCAACTAGCGGGAGATACGCAGTATTTT.

The V gene is TRBV11-1, the J gene TRBJ2-1, with 8 bases lining up with TRBD2. Looked up from germline, CDR1 is SGHAT and CDR2 is FQDESV (reference sequence). This CDR3 is built from 16 residues. V lost 5 bases and J lost 7; bases outside the gene matches: 13. The DNA of the CDR3 is TGTGCCAGCAGCCCTCTGATTAGCGGGACTCGTAATGAGCAGTTCTTC. Residues: CASSPLISGTRNEQFF.

This clonotype was seen ten or more times. This rearrangement joins TRBV6-2 or TRBV6-3 to TRBJ1-2; D possibly corresponds to TRBD1 (5 bases). Germline assignment: CDR1 MNHEY and CDR2 SVGEGT. This CDR3 has 13 residues. The V end was cut by 7 bases, the J end by 6 bases, with 15 bases between. CDR3 amino acids: CASIPPGGDGYTF. Written as DNA, the CDR3 is TGTGCCAGCATTCCCCCCGGAGGGGATGGCTACACCTTC.

This clonotype was found many times. The J gene is TRBJ2-1, the V gene TRBV4-3; 11 positions agree with TRBD2. The CDR3 has 17 amino acids. The V and J ends lost 0 bases and 10 bases, in that order; junction bases with no gene match: 11. The germline gives CDR1 LGHNA, CDR2 YSLEER. CDR3 DNA sequence: TGCGCCAGCAGCCAAGATCTGGGGACTAGCGGCCTCATGGAGCAGTTCTTC. It encodes CASSQDLGTSGLMEQFF.

This sequence joins TRBV4-1 and TRBJ2-1; TRBD1 or TRBD2 may be the D gene (5 bases each). CDR3 length equals 17 residues. CDR1 is MGHRA, CDR2 YSYEKL, per germline. This chain's CDR3 is CARSQASQGTGGNEQFF. The CDR3 DNA sequence: TGCGCAAGAAGCCAAGCTAGCCAAGGGACCGGAGGCAATGAGCAGTTCTTC.

On this clonotype itself: Given the absence of the conserved phenylalanine or tryptophan at the CDR3 end, a read error is likely. CDR3 sequence (DNA): TGTGCCAGCAGTTTACTCAGGACAGGGGGCTACGAGCAGTACTTG. Protein sequence: CASSLLRTGGYEQYL. The chain carries TRBV28 and TRBJ2-7; 10 bases agree with TRBD1. V lost 2 bases and J lost 3; bases outside the gene matches: 4. Germline CDR1 MDHEN, CDR2 SYDVKM. The CDR3 spans 15 residues.

The count of this clonotype is one. Mismatch with germline at one junction end may stem from a read error. This chain uses TRBV6-2 or TRBV6-3 with TRBJ1-1; maybe TRBD1 (6 bases). This CDR3 is 15 amino acids long. Germline CDR1 and CDR2: MNHEY and SVGEGT. CDR3 amino acids: CASSSDRSGYTETFF. CDR3 coding DNA: TGTGCCAGCAGTAGTGACAGGAGCGGGTACACTGAAACTTTCTTT.

A note on this clonotype: Since a much larger clone is just one base distant, this may be a read error. Here the CDR3 omits its conserved ending phenylalanine or tryptophan, so a read error is the likely source. No DNA is shown, since the ends of the CDR3 on it are uncertain; the CDR3 is the one TCRdb lists. V usage is TRBV20-1 and J usage is TRBJ1-1; TRBD1, the table's D call, lacks a check against the DNA. The V gene's germline CDR1 is DFQATT and CDR2 SNEGSKA (reference sequence). Including both end residues, the CDR3 is 13 amino acids long. CDR3 sequence reads: CSAHTPDRVSDFY.

J is TRBJ2-2 and V is TRBV6-2 or TRBV6-3; 8 bases are a match to TRBD1. V shed 2 bases, J shed 3 bases, and the junction held 8 bases outside the gene matches. Germline V lookup: CDR1 MNHEY, CDR2 SVGEGT. The CDR3 loop spans 17 amino acids. CDR3 region: CASSYPADREDTGELFF. CDR3 coding DNA: TGTGCCAGCAGTTACCCCGCGGACAGGGAGGACACCGGGGAGCTGTTTTTT.

With respect to this clonotype: The germline gene is not matched at one end of the junction; a read error may be the cause. The CDR3 spells CASRIAGGAYTQYF. Written as DNA, the CDR3 is TGTGCCAGCAGGATAGCGGGAGGTGCATATACACAGTATTTT. The J gene is TRBJ2-3, the V gene TRBV12-3 or TRBV12-4; TRBD2 matches 10 bases. The CDR3 has 14 amino acids.

On this clonotype: A much larger clonotype is one base distant, so this may be a read error. CDR3 sequence: CAISPHIGFYEQYF. Written as DNA, the CDR3 is TGTGCCATCAGTCCCCATATTGGCTTCTACGAGCAGTACTTC. The chain is built from TRBV6-2 or TRBV6-3 and TRBJ2-7; D is ambiguous. The CDR3 consists of 14 residues. Germline V gene lookup returns CDR1 MNHEY and CDR2 SVGEGT.

Turning to this clonotype: A much larger clone sits a single nucleotide away, making a read error possible. This rearrangement joins TRBV20-1 to TRBJ2-1; 10 bases are shared with TRBD2. The CDR3 sequence is 15 residues long. V shed 3 bases and J 10 bases; nucleotides not matched to a gene: 12. Per germline, CDR1 DFQATT and CDR2 SNEGSKA (reference sequence). The CDR3 sequence: CSASPLAGVGKEQFF. CDR3 bases: TGCAGTGCTAGTCCCCTAGCGGGAGTAGGCAAGGAGCAGTTCTTC.

Comment on this clonotype: A read error may be the cause here, since a much bigger clone is one base away. The chain couples TRBV12-3 or TRBV12-4 to TRBJ1-4, with D uncertain. V dropped 6 bases and J dropped 2 bases, with 13 bases sitting between them. The CDR3 consists of 15 residues. The CDR3 DNA sequence: TGTGCCAGCAGCCGCAGGAGCCATACTAATGAAAAACTGTTTTTT. Its translation is CASSRRSHTNEKLFF.

The V and J genes are TRBV20-1 and TRBJ2-1; D may be TRBD1 (5 bases). The CDR3 extends over 15 amino acids. Germline CDR1 and CDR2: DFQATT and SNEGSKA (reference sequence). V lost 6 bases, J lost 5 bases, and 20 bases lay in between. The CDR3: CSARGVAGSHNEQFF. The CDR3 DNA reads TGCAGTGCCCGAGGAGTTGCAGGGTCCCACAATGAGCAGTTCTTC.

As regards this clonotype: Given a much more abundant clone one base away, this may be a read error. The J gene is TRBJ1-5, the V gene TRBV28; 12 bases line up with TRBD1. The CDR3 is 18 residues long. CDR1 is MDHEN and CDR2 is SYDVKM in the germline V gene. The CDR3 here is CASSLRRDRGRWVQPHHF. CDR3 bases: TGTGCCAGCAGTTTACGCCGGGACAGGGGGCGTTGGGTTCAGCCCCATCATTTT.

With respect to this clonotype: A much more abundant neighbour one base away suggests this may be a read error. The chain couples TRBV20-1 to TRBJ2-5; the D gene is possibly TRBD2 (6 bases). The CDR3 runs to 13 residues. Germline CDR1 DFQATT, CDR2 SNEGSKA (reference sequence). V lost 4 bases and J lost 9, with 18 bases in between. CDR3 region: CSAMAGSLGAQYF. In nucleotides, the CDR3 is TGCAGTGCTATGGCGGGGAGCTTGGGGGCCCAGTACTTC.

With respect to this clonotype: Compared with germline, one end of the junction differs, possibly owing to a read error. The chain recombines TRBV11-2 with TRBJ2-7; D may be TRBD1 or TRBD2 (5 bases each). The CDR3 length is 19 residues. The germline V gene has CDR1 SGHAT and CDR2 FQNNGV. The CDR3 region has the DNA TGTGCCAGCAGCTTAGTACCTACGAGGGGCCCAACGGGGCACTACGAGCATTACTTC. This sequence encodes CASSLVPTRGPTGHYEHYF. The variable domain in full, completed from reference TRBV11-2 and TRBJ2-7, reads EAGVAQSPRYKIIEKRQSVAFWCNPISGHATLYWYQQILGQGPKLLIQFQNNGVVDDSQLPKDRFSAERLKGVDSTLKIQPAKLEDSAVYLCASSLVPTRGPTGHYEHYFGPGTRLTVT.